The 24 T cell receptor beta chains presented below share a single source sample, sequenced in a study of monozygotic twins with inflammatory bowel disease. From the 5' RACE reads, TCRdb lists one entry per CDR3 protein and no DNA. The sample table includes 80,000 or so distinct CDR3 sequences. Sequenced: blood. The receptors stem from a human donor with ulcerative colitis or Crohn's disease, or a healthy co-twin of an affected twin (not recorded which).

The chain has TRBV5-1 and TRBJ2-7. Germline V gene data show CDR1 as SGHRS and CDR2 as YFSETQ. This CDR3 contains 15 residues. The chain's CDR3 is CASSLGHTDSYEQYF.

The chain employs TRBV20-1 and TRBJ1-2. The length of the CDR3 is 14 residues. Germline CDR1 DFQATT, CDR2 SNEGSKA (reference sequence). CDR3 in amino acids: CSAEADRTNYGYTF.

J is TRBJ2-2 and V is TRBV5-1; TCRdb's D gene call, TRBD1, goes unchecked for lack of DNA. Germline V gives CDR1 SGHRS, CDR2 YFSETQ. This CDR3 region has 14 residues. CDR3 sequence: CASSLGTGTGELFF.

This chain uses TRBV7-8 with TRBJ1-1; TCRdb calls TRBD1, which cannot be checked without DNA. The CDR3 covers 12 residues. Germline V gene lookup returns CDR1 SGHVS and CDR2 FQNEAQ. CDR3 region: CASSFGQGEAFF.

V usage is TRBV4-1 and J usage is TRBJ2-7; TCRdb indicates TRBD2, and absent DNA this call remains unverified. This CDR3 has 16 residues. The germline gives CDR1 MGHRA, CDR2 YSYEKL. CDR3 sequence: CASSHETSGLTYEQYF.

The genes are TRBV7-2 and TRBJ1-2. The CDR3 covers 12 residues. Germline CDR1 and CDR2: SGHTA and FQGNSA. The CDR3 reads CASSLALFGYTF.

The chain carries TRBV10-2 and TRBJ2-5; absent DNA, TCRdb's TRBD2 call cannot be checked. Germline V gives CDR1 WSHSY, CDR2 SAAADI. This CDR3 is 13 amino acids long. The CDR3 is CASSESGVGVQYF.

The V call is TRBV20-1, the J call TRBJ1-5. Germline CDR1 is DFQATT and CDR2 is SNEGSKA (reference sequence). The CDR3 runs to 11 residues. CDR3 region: CSARGNQPQHF.

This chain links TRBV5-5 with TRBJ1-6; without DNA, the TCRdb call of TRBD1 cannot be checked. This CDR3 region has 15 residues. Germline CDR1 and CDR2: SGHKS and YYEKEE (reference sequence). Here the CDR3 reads CASSDRQIYNSPLHF. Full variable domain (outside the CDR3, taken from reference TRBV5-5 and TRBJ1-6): DAGVTQSPTHLIKTRGQQVTLRCSPISGHKSVSWYQQVLGQGPQFIFQYYEKEERGRGNFPDRFSARQFPNYSSELNVNALLLGDSALYLCASSDRQIYNSPLHFGNGTRLTVT.

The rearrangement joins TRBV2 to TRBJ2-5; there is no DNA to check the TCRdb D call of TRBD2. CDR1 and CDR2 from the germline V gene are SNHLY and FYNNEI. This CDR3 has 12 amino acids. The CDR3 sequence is CASTSGEETQYF.

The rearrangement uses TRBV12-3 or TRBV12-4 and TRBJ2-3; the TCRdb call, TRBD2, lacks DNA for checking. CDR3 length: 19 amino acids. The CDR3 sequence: CASSLLRAGGQVSTDTQYF.

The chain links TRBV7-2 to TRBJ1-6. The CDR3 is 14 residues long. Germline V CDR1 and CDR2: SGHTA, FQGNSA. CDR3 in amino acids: CASSFQEGNSPLHF.

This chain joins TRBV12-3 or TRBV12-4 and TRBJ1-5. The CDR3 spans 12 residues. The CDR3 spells CASSLVGPGQHF.

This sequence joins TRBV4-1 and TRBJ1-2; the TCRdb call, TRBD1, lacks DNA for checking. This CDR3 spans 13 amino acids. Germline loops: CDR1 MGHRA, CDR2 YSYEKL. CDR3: CASSRDRRYGYTF.

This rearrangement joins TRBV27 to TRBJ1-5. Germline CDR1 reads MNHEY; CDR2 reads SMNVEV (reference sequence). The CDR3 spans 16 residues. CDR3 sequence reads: CASSLARSGGGQPQHF.

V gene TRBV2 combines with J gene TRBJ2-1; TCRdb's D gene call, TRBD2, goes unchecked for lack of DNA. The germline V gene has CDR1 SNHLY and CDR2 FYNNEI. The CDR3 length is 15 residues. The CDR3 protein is CASKTYTGEVNEQFF.

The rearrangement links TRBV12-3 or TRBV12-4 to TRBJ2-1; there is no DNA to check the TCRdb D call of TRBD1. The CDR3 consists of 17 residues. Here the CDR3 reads CASSHLTGTGNPNEQFF.

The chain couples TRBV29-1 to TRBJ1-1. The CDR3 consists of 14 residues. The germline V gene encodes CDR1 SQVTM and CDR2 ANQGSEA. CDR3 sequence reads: CSVGNGGLNTEAFF.

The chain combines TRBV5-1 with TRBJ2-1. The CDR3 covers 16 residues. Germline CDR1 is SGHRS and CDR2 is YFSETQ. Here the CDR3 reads CASSLAAIFGYNEQFF.

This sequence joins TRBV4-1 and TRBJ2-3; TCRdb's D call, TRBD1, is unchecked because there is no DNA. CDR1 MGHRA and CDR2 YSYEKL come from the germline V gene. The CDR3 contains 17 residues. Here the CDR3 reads CASSSRGRTDFTDTQYF.

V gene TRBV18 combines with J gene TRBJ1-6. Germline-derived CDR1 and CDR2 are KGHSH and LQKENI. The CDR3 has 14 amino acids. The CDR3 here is CASSREEVNSPLHF.

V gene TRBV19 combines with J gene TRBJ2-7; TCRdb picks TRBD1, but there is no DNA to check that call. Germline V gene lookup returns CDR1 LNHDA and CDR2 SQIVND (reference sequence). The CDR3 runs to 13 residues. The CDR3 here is CASSIMGAYEQYF.

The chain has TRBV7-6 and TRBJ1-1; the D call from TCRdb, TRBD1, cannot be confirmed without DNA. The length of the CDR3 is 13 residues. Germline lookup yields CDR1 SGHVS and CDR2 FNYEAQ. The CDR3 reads CASRRTGNTEAFF.

The CDR3 here is CASSLLINTEAFF. This chain connects TRBV5-1 to TRBJ1-1. Germline V gene lookup returns CDR1 SGHRS and CDR2 YFSETQ. The CDR3 has 13 amino acids.